The next 4 T cell receptor beta chains were all read from a single sample in a study of siplizumab effects on memory and regulatory T cells. Generated by immunoSEQ multiplex PCR, the TCRdb table keeps only in-frame clones and is missing some. Here the sample spans some 70,000 clones, 88% being singletons. Sequenced material: Tregs sorted from blood. The source is a human donor in good health.

The V and J genes are TRBV6-1 and TRBJ1-3, with D possibly matching TRBD1 (6 bases). V dropped 3 bases and J dropped 6 bases, with 18 bases sitting between them. This CDR3 is 16 amino acids long. Germline V gene lookup returns CDR1 MNHNS and CDR2 SASEGT. The CDR3 DNA sequence: TGTGCCAGCAGTGAGCGTGGATGGGGGGCAACAAACACCATATATTTT. This codes for CASSERGWGATNTIYF.

The genes are TRBV11-3 and TRBJ2-7; possible D gene TRBD1, 6 bases. The CDR3 covers 13 residues. The V gene lost 3 bases and the J gene lost 1 base, with 7 bases spanning the gap. CDR1 is SGHNT and CDR2 is YENEEA in the germline V gene. In DNA form, the CDR3 reads TGTGCCAGCAGCTTGCAGGGGTCCTACGAGCAGTACTTC. Amino acids: CASSLQGSYEQYF.

This chain uses TRBV5-4 with TRBJ2-3; D unclear. From germline, CDR1 is SGHNT and CDR2 YYREEE (reference sequence). V lost 4 bases and J 2 bases, leaving 8 bases between the germline ends. This CDR3 contains 13 residues. CDR3 in amino acids: CASSPQITDTQYF. CDR3 DNA: TGTGCCAGCAGCCCTCAGATCACAGATACGCAGTATTTT.

V is TRBV5-4 and J is TRBJ2-2, with a weak D call TRBD2 (5 bases). V lost 0 bases to trimming and J lost 1 base, with 7 bases between them. The CDR3 has 15 residues. Germline CDR1 and CDR2: SGHNT and YYREEE (reference sequence). This CDR3 reads CASSLAEGNTGELFF. The CDR3, as DNA: TGTGCCAGCAGCTTGGCAGAGGGGAACACCGGGGAGCTGTTTTTT.